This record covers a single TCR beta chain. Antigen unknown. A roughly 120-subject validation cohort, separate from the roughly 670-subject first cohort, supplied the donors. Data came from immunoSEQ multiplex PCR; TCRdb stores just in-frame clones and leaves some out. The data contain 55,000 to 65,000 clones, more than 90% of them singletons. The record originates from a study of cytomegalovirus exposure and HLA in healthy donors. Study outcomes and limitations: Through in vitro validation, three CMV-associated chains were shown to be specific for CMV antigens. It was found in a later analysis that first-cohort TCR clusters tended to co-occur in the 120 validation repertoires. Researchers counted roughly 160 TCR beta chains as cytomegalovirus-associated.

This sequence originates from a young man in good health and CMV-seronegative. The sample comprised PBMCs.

The CDR3 DNA reads as TGTGCCAGCAATACCCCCGGGGGGGCAGGCGCACACGGGGGATATAGCAATCAGCCCCAGCATTTT. It translates to CASNTPGGAGAHGGYSNQPQHF. This chain uses TRBV28 with TRBJ1-5; D possibly corresponds to TRBD1 (6 bases). This CDR3 is built from 22 residues. V lost 7 bases, J lost 0 bases, and 34 bases lay in between. Germline assignment: CDR1 MDHEN and CDR2 SYDVKM.